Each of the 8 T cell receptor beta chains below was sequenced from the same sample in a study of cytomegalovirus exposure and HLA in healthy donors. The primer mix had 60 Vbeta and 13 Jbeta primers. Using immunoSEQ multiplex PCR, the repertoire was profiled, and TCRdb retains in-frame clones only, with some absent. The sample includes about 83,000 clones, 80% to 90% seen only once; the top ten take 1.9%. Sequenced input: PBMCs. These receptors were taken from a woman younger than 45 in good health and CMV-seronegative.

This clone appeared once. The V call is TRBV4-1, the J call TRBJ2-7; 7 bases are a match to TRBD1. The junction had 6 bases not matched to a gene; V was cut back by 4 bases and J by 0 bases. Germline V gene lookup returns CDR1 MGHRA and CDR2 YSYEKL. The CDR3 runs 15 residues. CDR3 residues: CASSPGRGNSYEQYF. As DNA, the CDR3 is TGCGCCAGCAGCCCTGGCAGGGGGAACTCCTACGAGCAGTACTTC.

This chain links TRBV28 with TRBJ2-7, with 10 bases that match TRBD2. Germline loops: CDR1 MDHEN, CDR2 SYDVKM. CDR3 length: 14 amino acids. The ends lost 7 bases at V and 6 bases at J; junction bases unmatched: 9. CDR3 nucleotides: TGTGCCAGCACCCTCCTAGCGGGAGATGTCGAGCAGTACTTC. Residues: CASTLLAGDVEQYF.

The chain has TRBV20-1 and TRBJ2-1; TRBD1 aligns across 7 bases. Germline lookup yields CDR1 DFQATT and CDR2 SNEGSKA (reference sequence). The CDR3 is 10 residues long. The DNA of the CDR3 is TGCAGACCGGGACAGAGTGAGCAGTTCTTC. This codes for CRPGQSEQFF.

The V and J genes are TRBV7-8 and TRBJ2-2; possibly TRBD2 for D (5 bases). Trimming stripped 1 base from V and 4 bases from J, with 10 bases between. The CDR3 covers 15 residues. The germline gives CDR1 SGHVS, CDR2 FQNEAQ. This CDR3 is CASSLVVGSTGELFF. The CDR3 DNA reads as TGTGCCAGCAGCTTAGTTGTAGGGAGCACCGGGGAGCTGTTTTTT.

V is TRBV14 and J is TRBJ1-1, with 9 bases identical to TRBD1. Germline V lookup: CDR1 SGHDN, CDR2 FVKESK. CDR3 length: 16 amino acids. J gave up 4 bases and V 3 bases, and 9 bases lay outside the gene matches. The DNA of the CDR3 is TGTGCCAGCAGCCACTTATCGGGACAGGGCGCCACTGAAGCTTTCTTT. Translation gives CASSHLSGQGATEAFF.

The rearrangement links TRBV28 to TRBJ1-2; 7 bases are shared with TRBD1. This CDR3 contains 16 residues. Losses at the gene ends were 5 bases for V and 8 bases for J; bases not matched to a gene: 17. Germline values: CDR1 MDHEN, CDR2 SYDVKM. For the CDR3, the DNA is TGTGCCAGCAGTCCCGCAACACCCCCGACAGGGCGCGGCTACACCTTC. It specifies CASSPATPPTGRGYTF.

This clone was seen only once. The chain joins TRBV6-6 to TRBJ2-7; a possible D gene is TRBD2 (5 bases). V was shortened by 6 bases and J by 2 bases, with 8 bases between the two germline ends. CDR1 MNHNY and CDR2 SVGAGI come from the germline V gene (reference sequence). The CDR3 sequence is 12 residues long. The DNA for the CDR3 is TGTGCCAGCAGCCTCGGGGCCTACGAGCAGTACTTC. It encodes CASSLGAYEQYF.

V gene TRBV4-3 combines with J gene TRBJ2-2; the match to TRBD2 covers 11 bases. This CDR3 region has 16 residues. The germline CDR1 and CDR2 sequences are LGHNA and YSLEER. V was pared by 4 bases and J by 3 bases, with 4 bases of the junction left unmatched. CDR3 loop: CASSPRLAGHTGELFF. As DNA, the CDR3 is TGCGCCAGCAGCCCGCGACTAGCGGGACACACCGGGGAGCTGTTTTTT.